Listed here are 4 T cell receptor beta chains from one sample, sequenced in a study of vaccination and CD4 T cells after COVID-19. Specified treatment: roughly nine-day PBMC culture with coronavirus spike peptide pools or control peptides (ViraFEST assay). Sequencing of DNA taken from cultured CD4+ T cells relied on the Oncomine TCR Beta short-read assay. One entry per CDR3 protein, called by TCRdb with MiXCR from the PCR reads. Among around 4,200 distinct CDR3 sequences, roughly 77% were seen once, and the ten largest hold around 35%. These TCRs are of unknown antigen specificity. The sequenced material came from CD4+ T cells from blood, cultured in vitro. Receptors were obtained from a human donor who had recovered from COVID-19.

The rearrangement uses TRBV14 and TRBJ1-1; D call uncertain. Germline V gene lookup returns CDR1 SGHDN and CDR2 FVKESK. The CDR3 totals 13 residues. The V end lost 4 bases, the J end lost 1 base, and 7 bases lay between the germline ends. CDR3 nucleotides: TGTGCCAGCAGCCCGAGGCGGAACACTGAAGCTTTCTTT. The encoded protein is CASSPRRNTEAFF.

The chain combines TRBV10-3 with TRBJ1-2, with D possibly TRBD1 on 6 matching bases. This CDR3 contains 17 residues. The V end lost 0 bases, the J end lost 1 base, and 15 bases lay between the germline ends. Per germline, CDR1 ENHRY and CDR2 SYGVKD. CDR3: CAISESDRWGNNYGYTF. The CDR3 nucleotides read TGTGCCATCAGTGAGTCTGACAGGTGGGGGAATAACTATGGCTACACCTTC.

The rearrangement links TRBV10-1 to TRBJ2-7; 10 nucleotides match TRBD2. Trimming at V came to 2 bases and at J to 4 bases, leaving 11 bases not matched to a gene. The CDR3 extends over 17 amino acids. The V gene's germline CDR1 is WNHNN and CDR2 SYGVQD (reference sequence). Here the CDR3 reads CASSEEWASGGRYEQYF. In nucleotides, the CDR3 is TGCGCCAGCAGTGAGGAATGGGCTAGCGGGGGAAGATACGAGCAGTACTTC.

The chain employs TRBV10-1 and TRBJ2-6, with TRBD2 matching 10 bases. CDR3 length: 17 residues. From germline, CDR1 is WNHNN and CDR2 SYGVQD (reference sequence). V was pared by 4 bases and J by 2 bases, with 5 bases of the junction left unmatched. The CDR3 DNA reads TGCGCCAGCAGTGTCACTAGCGGGGAACCTGGGGCCAACGTCCTGACTTTC. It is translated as CASSVTSGEPGANVLTF.